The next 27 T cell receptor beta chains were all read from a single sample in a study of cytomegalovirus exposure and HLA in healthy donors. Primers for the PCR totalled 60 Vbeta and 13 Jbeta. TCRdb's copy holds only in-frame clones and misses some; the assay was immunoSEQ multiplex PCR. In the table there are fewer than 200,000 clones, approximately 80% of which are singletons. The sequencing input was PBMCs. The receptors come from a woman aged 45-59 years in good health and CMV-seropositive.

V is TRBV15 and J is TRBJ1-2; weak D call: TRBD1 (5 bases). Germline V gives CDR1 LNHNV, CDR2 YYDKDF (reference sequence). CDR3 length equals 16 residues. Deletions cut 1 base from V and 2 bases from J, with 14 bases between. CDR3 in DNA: TGTGCCACCAGCAGAGCTTTTGGGGCCACCAACTATGGCTACACCTTC. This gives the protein CATSRAFGATNYGYTF.

CDR3 DNA: TGTGCCAGTAGTCCGGGACTGAGGAACTTTTTCTCCTACGAGCAGTACTTC. This translates into CASSPGLRNFFSYEQYF. The chain combines TRBV19 with TRBJ2-7, with a tentative D call TRBD2 (6 bases). V gave up 5 bases and J gave up 0 bases, with 20 bases separating them. Germline CDR1 LNHDA, CDR2 SQIVND (reference sequence). The CDR3 consists of 17 residues. The full variable domain, in which reference TRBV19 and TRBJ2-7 provide the parts outside the CDR3, is DGGITQSPKYLFRKEGQNVTLSCEQNLNHDAMYWYRQDPGQGLRLIYYSQIVNDFQKGDIAEGYSVSREKKESFPLTVTSAQKNPTAFYLCASSPGLRNFFSYEQYFGPGTRLTVT.

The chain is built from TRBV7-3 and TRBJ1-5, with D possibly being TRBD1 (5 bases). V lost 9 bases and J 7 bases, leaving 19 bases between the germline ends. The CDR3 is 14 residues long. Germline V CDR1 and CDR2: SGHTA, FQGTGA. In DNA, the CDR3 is TGTGCCAGTTCAGGGATATTTGGACGCCAGCCCCAGCATTTT. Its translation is CASSGIFGRQPQHF.

This CDR3 reads CASSQGTANYGYTF. The DNA of the CDR3 is TGTGCCAGCAGCCAAGGGACAGCGAACTATGGCTACACCTTC. V is TRBV5-4 and J is TRBJ1-2; 7 positions match TRBD1. Unmatched junction bases numbered 5, after V lost 4 bases and J lost 2 bases. The CDR3 is 14 residues long. The V gene's germline CDR1 is SGHNT and CDR2 YYREEE (reference sequence).

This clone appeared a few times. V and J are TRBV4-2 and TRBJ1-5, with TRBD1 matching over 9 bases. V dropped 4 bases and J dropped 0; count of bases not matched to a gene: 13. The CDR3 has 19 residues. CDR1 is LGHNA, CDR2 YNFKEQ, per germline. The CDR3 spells CASSRGDRERDFSNQPQHF. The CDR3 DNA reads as TGTGCCAGCAGCCGGGGGGACAGGGAGAGGGATTTTAGCAATCAGCCCCAGCATTTT.

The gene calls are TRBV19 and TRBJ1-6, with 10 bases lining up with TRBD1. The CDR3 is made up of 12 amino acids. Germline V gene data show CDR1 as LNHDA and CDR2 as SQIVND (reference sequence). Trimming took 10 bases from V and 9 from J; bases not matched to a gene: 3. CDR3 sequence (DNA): TGTGCCACTCGGACAGGGGGTTCACCCCTCCACTTT. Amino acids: CATRTGGSPLHF. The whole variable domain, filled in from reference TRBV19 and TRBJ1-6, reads DGGITQSPKYLFRKEGQNVTLSCEQNLNHDAMYWYRQDPGQGLRLIYYSQIVNDFQKGDIAEGYSVSREKKESFPLTVTSAQKNPTAFYLCATRTGGSPLHFGNGTRLTVT.

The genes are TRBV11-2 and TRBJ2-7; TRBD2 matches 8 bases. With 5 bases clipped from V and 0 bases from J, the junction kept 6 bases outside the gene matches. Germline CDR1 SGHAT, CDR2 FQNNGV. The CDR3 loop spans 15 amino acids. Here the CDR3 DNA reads TGTGCCAGCAGCCCAGCTAGCGGGTCCTCCTACGAGCAGTACTTC. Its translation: CASSPASGSSYEQYF.

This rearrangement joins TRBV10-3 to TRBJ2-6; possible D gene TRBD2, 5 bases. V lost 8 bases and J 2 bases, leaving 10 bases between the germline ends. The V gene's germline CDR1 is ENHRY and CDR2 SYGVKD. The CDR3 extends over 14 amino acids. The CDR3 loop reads CAILRAAGANVLTF. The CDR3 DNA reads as TGTGCCATCCTGAGGGCAGCTGGGGCCAACGTCCTGACTTTC.

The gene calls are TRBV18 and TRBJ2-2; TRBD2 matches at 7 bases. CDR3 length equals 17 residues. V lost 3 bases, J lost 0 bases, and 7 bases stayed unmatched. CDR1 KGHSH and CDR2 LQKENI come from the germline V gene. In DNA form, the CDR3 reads TGTGCCAGCTCACCGCCCTATGGGGGGGCGAACACCGGGGAGCTGTTTTTT. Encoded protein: CASSPPYGGANTGELFF.

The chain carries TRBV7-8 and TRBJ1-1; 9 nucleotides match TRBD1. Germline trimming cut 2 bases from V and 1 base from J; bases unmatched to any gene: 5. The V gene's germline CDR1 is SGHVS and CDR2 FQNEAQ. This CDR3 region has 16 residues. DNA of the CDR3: TGTGCCAGCAGCTTACTATCGGGACAGGGGAACACTGAAGCTTTCTTT. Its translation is CASSLLSGQGNTEAFF.

CDR3 in DNA: TGTGCCAGCAGCACAACAGGGGGTAGTTCCTACGAGCAGTACTTC. It yields the protein CASSTTGGSSYEQYF. This sequence joins TRBV28 and TRBJ2-7; 8 bases match TRBD1. V lost 6 bases to trimming and J lost 1 base; unmatched junction nucleotides: 8. CDR1 and CDR2 (germline): MDHEN, SYDVKM. The length of the CDR3 is 15 residues.

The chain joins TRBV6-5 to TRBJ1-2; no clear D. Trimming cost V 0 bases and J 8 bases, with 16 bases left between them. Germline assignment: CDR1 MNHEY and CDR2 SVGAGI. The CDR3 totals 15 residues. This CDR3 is CASSYSIYTGGGYTF. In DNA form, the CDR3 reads TGTGCCAGCAGTTACTCGATTTATACTGGAGGGGGCTACACCTTC.

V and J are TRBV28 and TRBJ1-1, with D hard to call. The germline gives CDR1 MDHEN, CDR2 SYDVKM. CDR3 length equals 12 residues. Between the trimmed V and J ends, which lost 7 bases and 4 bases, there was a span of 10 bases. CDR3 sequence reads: CASIKRSTEAFF. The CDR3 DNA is TGTGCCAGCATTAAGAGGAGCACTGAAGCTTTCTTT.

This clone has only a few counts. The CDR3 here is CASSFERGREQYF. For the CDR3, the DNA is TGTGCCAGCAGCTTTGAGAGAGGCCGGGAGCAGTACTTC. The J gene is TRBJ2-7, the V gene TRBV5-5; the D is unclear. This CDR3 region has 13 residues. Germline CDR1 SGHKS, CDR2 YYEKEE (reference sequence). Trimming left V 2 bases short and J 7 bases short, with 13 bases between. Complete variable domain (other parts from reference TRBV5-5 and TRBJ2-7): DAGVTQSPTHLIKTRGQQVTLRCSPISGHKSVSWYQQVLGQGPQFIFQYYEKEERGRGNFPDRFSARQFPNYSSELNVNALLLGDSALYLCASSFERGREQYFGPGTRLTVT.

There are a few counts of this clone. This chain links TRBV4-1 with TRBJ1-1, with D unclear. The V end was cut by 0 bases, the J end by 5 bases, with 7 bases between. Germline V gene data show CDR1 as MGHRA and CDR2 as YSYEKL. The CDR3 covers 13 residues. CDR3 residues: CASSQEGGTEAFF. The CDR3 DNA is TGCGCCAGCAGCCAAGAAGGCGGAACTGAAGCTTTCTTT.

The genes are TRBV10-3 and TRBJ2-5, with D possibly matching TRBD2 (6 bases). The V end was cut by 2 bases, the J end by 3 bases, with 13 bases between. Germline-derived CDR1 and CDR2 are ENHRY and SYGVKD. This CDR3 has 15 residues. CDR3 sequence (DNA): TGTGCCATCAGTGAGCTATGGGACTTTAAAGAGACCCAGTACTTC. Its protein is CAISELWDFKETQYF.

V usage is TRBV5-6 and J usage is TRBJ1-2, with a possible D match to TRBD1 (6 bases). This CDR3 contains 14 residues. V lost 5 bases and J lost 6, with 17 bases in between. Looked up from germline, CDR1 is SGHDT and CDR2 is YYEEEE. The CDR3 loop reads CASRPVRGGNGYTF. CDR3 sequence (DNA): TGTGCCAGCAGGCCGGTCAGGGGTGGAAATGGCTACACCTTC.

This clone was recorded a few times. The CDR3 DNA reads as TGCAGCGCCGGGACAGGAGATTTTCAAGAGACCCAGTACTTC. Protein: CSAGTGDFQETQYF. The V gene is TRBV29-1, the J gene TRBJ2-5, with 8 bases matching TRBD1. V lost 7 bases to trimming and J lost 2 bases; unmatched junction nucleotides: 9. From germline, CDR1 is SQVTM and CDR2 ANQGSEA. This CDR3 is 14 amino acids long. Full variable domain (missing parts from reference TRBV29-1 and TRBJ2-5): SAVISQKPSRDICQRGTSLTIQCQVDSQVTMMFWYRQQPGQSLTLIATANQGSEATYESGFVIDKFPISRPNLTFSTLTVSNMSPEDSSIYLCSAGTGDFQETQYFGPGTRLLVL.

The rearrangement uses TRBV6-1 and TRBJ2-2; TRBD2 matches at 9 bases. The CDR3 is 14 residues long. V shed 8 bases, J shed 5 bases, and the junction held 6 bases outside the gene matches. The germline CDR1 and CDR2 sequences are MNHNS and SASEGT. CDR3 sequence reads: CASVSGRYTGELFF. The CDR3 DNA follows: TGTGCCAGCGTCAGCGGGAGGTATACCGGGGAGCTGTTTTTT.

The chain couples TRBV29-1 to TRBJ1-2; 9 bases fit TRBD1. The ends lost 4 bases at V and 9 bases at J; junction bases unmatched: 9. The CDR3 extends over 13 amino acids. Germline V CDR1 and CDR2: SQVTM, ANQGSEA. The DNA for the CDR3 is TGCAGCGTTGGCGGGACAGGGATTTGGCGCTACACCTTC. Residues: CSVGGTGIWRYTF. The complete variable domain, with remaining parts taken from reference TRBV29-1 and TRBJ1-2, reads SAVISQKPSRDICQRGTSLTIQCQVDSQVTMMFWYRQQPGQSLTLIATANQGSEATYESGFVIDKFPISRPNLTFSTLTVSNMSPEDSSIYLCSVGGTGIWRYTFGSGTRLTVV.

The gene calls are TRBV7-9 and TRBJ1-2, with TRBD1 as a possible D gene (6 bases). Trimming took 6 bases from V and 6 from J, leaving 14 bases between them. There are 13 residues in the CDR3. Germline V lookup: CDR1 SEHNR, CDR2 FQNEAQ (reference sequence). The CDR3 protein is CASSSSGAHGYTF. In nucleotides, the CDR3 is TGTGCCAGCAGTTCATCAGGGGCTCATGGCTACACCTTC. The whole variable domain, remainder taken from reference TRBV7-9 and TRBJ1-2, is DTGVSQNPRHKITKRGQNVTFRCDPISEHNRLYWYRQTLGQGPEFLTYFQNEAQLEKSRLLSDRFSAERPKGSFSTLEIQRTEQGDSAMYLCASSSSGAHGYTFGSGTRLTVV.

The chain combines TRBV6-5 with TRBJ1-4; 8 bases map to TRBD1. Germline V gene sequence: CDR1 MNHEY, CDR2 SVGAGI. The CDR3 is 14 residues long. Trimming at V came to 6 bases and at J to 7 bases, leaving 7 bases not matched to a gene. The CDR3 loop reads CASSRDRGFEKLFF. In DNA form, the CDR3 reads TGTGCCAGCAGCCGAGACAGGGGTTTTGAAAAACTGTTTTTT.

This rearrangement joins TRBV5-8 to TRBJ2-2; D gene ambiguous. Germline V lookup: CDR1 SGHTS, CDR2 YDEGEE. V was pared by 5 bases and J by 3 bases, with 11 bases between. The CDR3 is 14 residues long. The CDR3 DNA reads TGTGCCAGCAGGTTCCTAGACCACACCGGGGAGCTGTTTTTT. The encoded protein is CASRFLDHTGELFF.

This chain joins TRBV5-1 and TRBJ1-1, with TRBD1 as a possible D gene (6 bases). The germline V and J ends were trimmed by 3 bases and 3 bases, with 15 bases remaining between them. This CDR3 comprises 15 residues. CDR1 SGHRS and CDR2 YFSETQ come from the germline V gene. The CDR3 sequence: CASSYPGDRDTEAFF. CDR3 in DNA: TGCGCCAGCAGCTATCCAGGGGATAGGGACACTGAAGCTTTCTTT.

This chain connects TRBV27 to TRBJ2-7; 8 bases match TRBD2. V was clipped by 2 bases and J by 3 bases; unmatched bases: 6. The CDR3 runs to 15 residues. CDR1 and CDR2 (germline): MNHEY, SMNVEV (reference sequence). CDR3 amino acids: CASSLTQREIYEQYF. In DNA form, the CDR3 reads TGTGCCAGCAGTTTAACCCAGCGGGAGATCTACGAGCAGTACTTC.

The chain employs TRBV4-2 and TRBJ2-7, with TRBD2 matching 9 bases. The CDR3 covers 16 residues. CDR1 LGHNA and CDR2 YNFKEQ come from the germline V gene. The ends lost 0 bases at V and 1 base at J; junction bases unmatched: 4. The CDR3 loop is CASSQENLAGSYEQYF. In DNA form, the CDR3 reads TGTGCCAGCAGCCAAGAGAACCTAGCGGGATCCTACGAGCAGTACTTC.

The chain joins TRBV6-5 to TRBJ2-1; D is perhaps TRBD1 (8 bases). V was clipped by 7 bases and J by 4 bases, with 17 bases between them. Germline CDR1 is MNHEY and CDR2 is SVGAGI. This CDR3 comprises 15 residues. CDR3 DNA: TGTGCCAGCATTCAGGGGGGGACAGGTTACAATGAGCAGTTCTTC. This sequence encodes CASIQGGTGYNEQFF.